This T cell receptor beta chain was observed in a study of PD-1 blockade in classical Hodgkin lymphoma. The study's findings and limits: Patients who began taking nivolumab under 1 year after ASCT were left out.

The method was immunoSEQ multiplex PCR; TCRdb's version includes in-frame clones alone and lacks a portion of them. The table includes about 37,000 clones, about 80% detected once. Every patient relapsed after autologous stem cell transplantation, and brentuximab vedotin exposure varied. As concerns this clone: The antigen is not known.

Trimming shortened V by 7 bases and J by 4 bases, and 14 bases separated the two germline ends. Germline V gene lookup returns CDR1 MNHNY and CDR2 SVGAGI (reference sequence). The CDR3 has 14 residues. V is TRBV6-6 and J is TRBJ1-3; D gene unclear. The source of this sequence is a human donor with classical Hodgkin lymphoma. The sample here was peripheral blood mononuclear cells (PBMCs), taken before the second cycle of nivolumab. As DNA, the CDR3 is TGTGCCAGCACCCGGACTGCTGCAGGAAACACCATATATTTT. It translates to CASTRTAAGNTIYF.